Listed below are T cell receptor beta chains from one sample, sequenced in a study of cytomegalovirus exposure and HLA in healthy donors. Using immunoSEQ multiplex PCR, the repertoire was profiled, and TCRdb retains in-frame clones only, with some absent. The sample has hundreds of thousands of clones, 78% seen once. The sequenced sample consisted of PBMCs. Receptor source: a male donor in good health and CMV-seronegative. Both conserved end residues are part of each CDR3. Each record gives: V gene, clone size, D gene, J gene, CDR3 DNA, CDR3 protein. The D gene is left open where the match is weak. Where a row states a size, it is once, few, many or the class of an expanded clone; other rows omit it.

V: TRBV2
size: .
D: .
J: TRBJ1-4
DNA: TGTGCCAGCAGGCTACAAGGGAGGACTAATGAAAAACTGTTTTTT
CDR3: CASRLQGRTNEKLFF

V: TRBV5-1
size: few
D: TRBD1
J: TRBJ2-7
DNA: TGCGCCAGCAGCGTTTCGCCTCGGACAGGGGGCGCGGGAGAGCAGTACTTC
CDR3: CASSVSPRTGGAGEQYF

V: TRBV11-3
size: .
D: TRBD1
J: TRBJ2-5
DNA: TGTGCCAGCAGCTTGGGAACAGGGGGTATCGCAGAGACCCAGTACTTC
CDR3: CASSLGTGGIAETQYF

V: TRBV19
size: .
D: .
J: TRBJ2-3
DNA: TGTGCCAGTGTTCCTCGGACGGGGGCAGATACGCAGTATTTT
CDR3: CASVPRTGADTQYF

V: TRBV19
size: .
D: .
J: TRBJ1-2
DNA: TGTGCCAGTAGCGGAACGGGACAACTATCATATGGCTACACCTTC
CDR3: CASSGTGQLSYGYTF

V: TRBV7-7
size: .
D: .
J: TRBJ2-5
DNA: TGTGCCAGCAGCCCCGGGGTCCAAGAGACCCAGTACTTC
CDR3: CASSPGVQETQYF

V: TRBV5-6
size: .
D: .
J: TRBJ1-1
DNA: TGTGCCAGCAGCTTACAGGGATTTGAAGCTTTCTTT
CDR3: CASSLQGFEAFF

V: TRBV7-2
size: .
D: .
J: TRBJ2-7
DNA: TGTGCCAGCAGCTTAGCCCCTAGCACCTCGGGCGAGCAGTACTTC
CDR3: CASSLAPSTSGEQYF

V: TRBV5-1
size: once
D: TRBD2
J: TRBJ2-3
DNA: TGCGCCAGCAGCAGCAGCGGGAGGGGGACAGATACGCAGTATTTT
CDR3: CASSSSGRGTDTQYF

V: TRBV5-6
size: .
D: .
J: TRBJ2-2
DNA: TGTGCCAGCAGCTTGGGCGACACAGGGTACACCGGGGAGCTGTTTTTT
CDR3: CASSLGDTGYTGELFF

V: TRBV2
size: .
D: TRBD2
J: TRBJ2-2
DNA: TGTGCCAGCAGTGAGAGCGGGAGAAACACCGGGGAGCTGTTTTTT
CDR3: CASSESGRNTGELFF

V: TRBV5-1
size: .
D: TRBD1
J: TRBJ2-1
DNA: TGCGCCAGCAGCTTGGCCGGGACAGGGGGATGGGATGAGCAGTTCTTC
CDR3: CASSLAGTGGWDEQFF

V: TRBV5-4
size: .
D: .
J: TRBJ2-7
DNA: TGTGCCAGCAGCTTTGATCGGGATTACGAGCAGTACTTC
CDR3: CASSFDRDYEQYF

V: TRBV5-1
size: few
D: .
J: TRBJ1-1
DNA: TGCGCCAGCAGCTTGGAGAGGAACACTGAAGCTTTCTTT
CDR3: CASSLERNTEAFF

V: TRBV5-1
size: .
D: .
J: TRBJ2-5
DNA: TGCGCCAGCAGTTCGGAGACTAGTAGATTGGGGGGCCAAGAGACCCAGTACTTC
CDR3: CASSSETSRLGGQETQYF

V: TRBV9
size: .
D: .
J: TRBJ1-1
DNA: TGTGCCAGCAGCGTAGGCGGCAGCCTAAACACTGAAGCTTTCTTT
CDR3: CASSVGGSLNTEAFF

V: TRBV5-4
size: .
D: .
J: TRBJ1-2
DNA: TGTGCCAGCAGCACCGGGGGTAGGGGGGGAATGAACTATGGCTACACCTTC
CDR3: CASSTGGRGGMNYGYTF

V: TRBV15
size: .
D: .
J: TRBJ1-2
DNA: TGTGCCACCAGCAGAGAGAGGGTTTATGGCTACACCTTC
CDR3: CATSRERVYGYTF

V: TRBV6-5
size: .
D: TRBD1
J: TRBJ2-5
DNA: TGTGCCAGCAGTCACTCGACCCGAGGGGGCCGTGAGACCCAGTACTTC
CDR3: CASSHSTRGGRETQYF

V: TRBV27
size: .
D: TRBD1
J: TRBJ1-4
DNA: TGTGCCAGCAGTGCGGGACAGGGGGCCTTAAAACTGTTTTTT
CDR3: CASSAGQGALKLFF

V: TRBV7-3
size: .
D: TRBD2
J: TRBJ2-3
DNA: TGTGCCAGCAGCTTAACGCCGCTCGCGGGAGCGACAGATACGCAGTATTTT
CDR3: CASSLTPLAGATDTQYF

V: TRBV9
size: .
D: .
J: TRBJ2-1
DNA: TGTGCCAGCAGCGTATCGAGGGAGTGGGCATACAATGAGCAGTTCTTC
CDR3: CASSVSREWAYNEQFF

V: TRBV7-6
size: .
D: .
J: TRBJ2-5
DNA: TGTGCCAGCAGCTTAGTAGGCAGGGCCAAAGAGACCCAGTACTTC
CDR3: CASSLVGRAKETQYF

V: TRBV6-5
size: .
D: .
J: TRBJ2-1
DNA: TGTGCCAGCAGTTCGATTAGCTCCTACAATGAGCAGTTCTTC
CDR3: CASSSISSYNEQFF

V: TRBV2
size: few
D: .
J: TRBJ2-7
DNA: TGTGCCAGCAGTCTATCCAATAGGGGAAAGTATACCTACGAGCAGTACTTC
CDR3: CASSLSNRGKYTYEQYF

V: TRBV4-1
size: .
D: TRBD1
J: TRBJ2-1
DNA: TGCGCCAGCAGCCAAGAGGGACAGGGGGCGGATGAGCAGTTCTTC
CDR3: CASSQEGQGADEQFF

V: TRBV5-1
size: .
D: TRBD1
J: TRBJ2-3
DNA: TGCGCCAGCAGCTTGATCGGGACAGGGGGCACAGATACGCAGTATTTT
CDR3: CASSLIGTGGTDTQYF

V: TRBV19
size: .
D: TRBD1
J: TRBJ1-5
DNA: TGTGCCAGTAGTATTCACAGGGGTGACAATCAGCCCCAGCATTTT
CDR3: CASSIHRGDNQPQHF